This T cell receptor beta chain stems from a study of graft-versus-host responses after intestinal transplantation. The wider study: Transplants were multivisceral, liver-intestinal, or isolated intestinal. Anti-thymocyte globulin induction, then tacrolimus and steroids for two to four years, went to all recipients.

The study, taken as a whole, reports: High graft-versus-host to host-versus-graft T cell clonal ratios marked allografts of patients with graft-donor macrochimerism. Recipient marrow showed GvH clones, some seen first in ileum or blood.

Assay: immunoSEQ multiplex PCR; the TCRdb copy retains only in-frame clones and omits some. The repertoire includes some 110,000 clones, 85% to 95% of them detected once, and 0.9% to 1.5% sits in the top ten. The CDR3 has 17 amino acids. In germline, CDR1 is MNHEY, CDR2 SMNVEV (reference sequence). In regard to this clone: What it binds is unknown. A read error may account for a junction end that differs from germline.

This rearrangement joins TRBV27 to TRBJ2-1, with 9 bases identical to TRBD2. The TCR was taken from a human donor who was the organ donor for an intestinal transplant. The sample consisted of unstimulated CD8+ T cells sorted from spleen or lymph node cells, taken before transplant. The CDR3 region is CASSLSASGKRYSEQFF. CDR3 in DNA: TGTGCCAGCAGTTTATCGGCTAGCGGGAAACGTTACAGTGAGCAGTTCTTC.